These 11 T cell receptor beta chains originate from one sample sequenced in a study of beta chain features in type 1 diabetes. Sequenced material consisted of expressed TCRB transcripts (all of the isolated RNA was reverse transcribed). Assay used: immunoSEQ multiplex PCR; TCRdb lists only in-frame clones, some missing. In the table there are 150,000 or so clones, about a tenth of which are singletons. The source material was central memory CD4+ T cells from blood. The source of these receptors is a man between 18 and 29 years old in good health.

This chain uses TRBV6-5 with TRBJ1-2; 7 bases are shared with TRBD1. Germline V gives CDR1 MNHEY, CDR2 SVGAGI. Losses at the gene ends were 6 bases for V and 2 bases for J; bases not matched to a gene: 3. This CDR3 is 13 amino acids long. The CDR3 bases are TGTGCCAGCAGAGCGACAGGGAACTATGGCTACACCTTC. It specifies CASRATGNYGYTF.

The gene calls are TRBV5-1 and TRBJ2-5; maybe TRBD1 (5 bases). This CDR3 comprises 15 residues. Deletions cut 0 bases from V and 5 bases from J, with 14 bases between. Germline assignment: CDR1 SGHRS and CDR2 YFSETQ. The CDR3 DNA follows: TGCGCCAGCAGCTTGGTTGTAGGGGCGCAGGAGACCCAGTACTTC. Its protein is CASSLVVGAQETQYF.

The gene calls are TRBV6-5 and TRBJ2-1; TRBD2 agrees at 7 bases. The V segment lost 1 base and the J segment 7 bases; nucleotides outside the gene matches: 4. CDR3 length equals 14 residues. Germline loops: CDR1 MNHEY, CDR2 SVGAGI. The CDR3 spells CASSYWGGGNEQFF. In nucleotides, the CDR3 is TGTGCCAGCAGTTACTGGGGGGGAGGGAATGAGCAGTTCTTC.

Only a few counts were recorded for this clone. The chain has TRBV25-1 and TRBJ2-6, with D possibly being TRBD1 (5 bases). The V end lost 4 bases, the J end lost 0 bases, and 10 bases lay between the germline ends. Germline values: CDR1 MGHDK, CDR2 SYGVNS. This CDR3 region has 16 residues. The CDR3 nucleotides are TGTGCCAGCAGTGGGCAGGGATCCTCTGGGGCCAACGTCCTGACTTTC. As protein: CASSGQGSSGANVLTF. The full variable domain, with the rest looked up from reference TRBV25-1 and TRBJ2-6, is EADIYQTPRYLVIGTGKKITLECSQTMGHDKMYWYQQDPGMELHLIHYSYGVNSTEKGDLSSESTVSRIRTEHFPLTLESARPSHTSQYLCASSGQGSSGANVLTFGAGSRLTVL.

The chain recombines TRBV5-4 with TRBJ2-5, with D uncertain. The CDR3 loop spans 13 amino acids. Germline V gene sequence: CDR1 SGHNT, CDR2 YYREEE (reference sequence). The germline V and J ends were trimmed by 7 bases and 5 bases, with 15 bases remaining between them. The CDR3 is CASAVRVGETQYF. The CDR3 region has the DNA TGTGCCAGCGCGGTCCGGGTCGGGGAGACCCAGTACTTC. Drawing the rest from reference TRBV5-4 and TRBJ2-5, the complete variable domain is ETGVTQSPTHLIKTRGQQVTLRCSSQSGHNTVSWYQQALGQGPQFIFQYYREEENGRGNFPPRFSGLQFPNYSSELNVNALELDDSALYLCASAVRVGETQYFGPGTRLLVL.

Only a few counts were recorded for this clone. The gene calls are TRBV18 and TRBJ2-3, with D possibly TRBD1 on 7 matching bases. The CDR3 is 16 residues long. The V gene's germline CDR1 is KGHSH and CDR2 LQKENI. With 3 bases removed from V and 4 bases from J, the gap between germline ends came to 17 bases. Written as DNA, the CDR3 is TGTGCCAGCTCACCGGAGGCCAGGGGGGTCGCAGATACGCAGTATTTT. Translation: CASSPEARGVADTQYF.

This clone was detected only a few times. CDR3 bases: TGTGCCAGCGCTCCAGGGAATCAGCCCCAGCATTTT. It is translated as CASAPGNQPQHF. The V call is TRBV18, the J call TRBJ1-5, with a tentative D call TRBD1 (5 bases). Looked up from germline, CDR1 is KGHSH and CDR2 is LQKENI. Trimming stripped 8 bases from V and 4 bases from J, with 9 bases between. The CDR3 contains 12 residues.

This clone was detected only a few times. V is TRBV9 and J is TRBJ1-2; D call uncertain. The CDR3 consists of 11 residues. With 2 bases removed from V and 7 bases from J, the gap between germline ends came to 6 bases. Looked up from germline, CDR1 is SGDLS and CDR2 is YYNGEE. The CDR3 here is CASSVPGGYTF. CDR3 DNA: TGTGCCAGCAGCGTGCCCGGTGGCTACACCTTC.

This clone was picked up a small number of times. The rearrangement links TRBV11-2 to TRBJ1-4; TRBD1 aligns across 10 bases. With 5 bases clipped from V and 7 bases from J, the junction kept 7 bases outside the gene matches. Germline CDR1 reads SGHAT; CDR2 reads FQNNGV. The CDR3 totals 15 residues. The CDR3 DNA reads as TGTGCCAGCAGCACCCGACAGGGGGCTTTTGAAAAACTGTTTTTT. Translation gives CASSTRQGAFEKLFF.

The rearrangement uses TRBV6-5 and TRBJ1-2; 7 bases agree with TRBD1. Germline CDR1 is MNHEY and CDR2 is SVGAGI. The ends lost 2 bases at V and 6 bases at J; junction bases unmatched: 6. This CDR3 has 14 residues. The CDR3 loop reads CASSYADRTDGYTF. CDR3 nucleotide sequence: TGTGCCAGCAGTTACGCGGACAGGACGGATGGCTACACCTTC.

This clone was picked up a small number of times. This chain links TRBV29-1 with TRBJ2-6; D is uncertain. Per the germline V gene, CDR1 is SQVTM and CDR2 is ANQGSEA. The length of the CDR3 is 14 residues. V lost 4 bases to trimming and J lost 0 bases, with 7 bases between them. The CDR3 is CSVVFHSGANVLTF. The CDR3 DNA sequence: TGCAGCGTTGTTTTCCACTCTGGGGCCAACGTCCTGACTTTC.